This TCR beta chain appears in the sequencing data of a study of high-grade serous ovarian cancer treatment subgroups. Study details: Mean per sample: about 14,000 reads, several thousand unique TCR beta rearrangements.

To note about this clone: What it binds is unknown.

Whole-study results and caveats: Repertoire analysis covered CDR3 alone, not CDR1 or CDR2. Bulk tumor TCR sequencing gave no spatial information. Different patients shared almost no repertoire; same-patient tumors shared about 0.1 to 0.79.

Tumor tissue was taken before any definitive surgery or chemotherapy was given. Trimming cost V 4 bases and J 5 bases; bases outside gene matches: 2. This CDR3 spans 12 amino acids. Germline assignment: CDR1 SGHDT and CDR2 YYEEEE. Method: immunoSEQ multiplex PCR; TCRdb's copy keeps in-frame clones and lacks some. This sample has some 5,100 clones, with 60% to 75% found just once. The sequence derives from a human donor with high-grade serous ovarian cancer. The chain carries TRBV5-6 and TRBJ2-5; 7 bases map to TRBD1. The sample comprised tumor tissue. The CDR3: CASSMDRETQYF. CDR3 sequence (DNA): TGTGCCAGCAGCATGGACAGGGAGACCCAGTACTTC.